The 14 T cell receptor beta chains in this list originate from one sample, sequenced in a study of CD8 T cells in ankylosing spondylitis. Overall study results and limits: About 8 highly homologous variants made up a TCR beta motif that seemed to typify ankylosing spondylitis blood.

These receptors have no known antigen. TCRdb processed the 5' RACE reads anew with MiXCR; each CDR3 protein has one entry. The data hold 650,000 to 800,000 distinct CDR3 sequences, with around 19% observed a single time. Sequencing input: blood, either unsorted or a sorted T cell fraction (not recorded which). The receptors were sampled from a male donor with ankylosing spondylitis.

This clonotype was counted only a few times. This rearrangement joins TRBV6-5 to TRBJ2-1; D gene ambiguous. Trimming left V 0 bases short and J 4 bases short, with 7 bases between. Looked up from germline, CDR1 is MNHEY and CDR2 is SVGAGI. CDR3 length equals 14 residues. This chain's CDR3 is CASSYSIRYNEQFF. The CDR3, as DNA: TGTGCCAGCAGTTACTCCATCAGGTACAATGAGCAGTTCTTC.

The table lists this clonotype with a few counts. The rearrangement uses TRBV24-1 and TRBJ1-5, with D hard to call. V was trimmed by 0 bases and J by 10 bases, leaving 21 bases between them. The germline V gene encodes CDR1 KGHDR and CDR2 SFDVKD. The length of the CDR3 is 17 residues. CDR3 sequence reads: CATSDLEADWGLGPQHF. For the CDR3, the DNA is TGTGCCACCAGTGATTTGGAGGCAGATTGGGGTTTGGGACCCCAGCATTTT.

This clonotype has more than one count but fewer than ten. This chain links TRBV29-1 with TRBJ2-2, with 10 bases identical to TRBD2. CDR1 is SQVTM and CDR2 is ANQGSEA in the germline V gene. The CDR3 runs to 14 residues. V gave up 5 bases and J gave up 2 bases; unmatched junction bases: 2. The CDR3 DNA follows: TGCAGCGTTAAGCGGGAGGGAAACACCGGGGAGCTGTTTTTT. It encodes CSVKREGNTGELFF.

The chain links TRBV5-1 to TRBJ1-1, with TRBD1 as a possible D gene (6 bases). Germline lookup yields CDR1 SGHRS and CDR2 YFSETQ. The V end lost 1 base, the J end lost 5 bases, and 12 bases lay between the germline ends. The CDR3 is made up of 14 amino acids. CDR3 loop: CASSLNTGMTEAFF. The CDR3 bases are TGCGCCAGCAGCTTGAATACAGGGATGACTGAAGCTTTCTTT.

A few counts support this clonotype. The V gene is TRBV30, the J gene TRBJ2-3; 10 bases match TRBD2. CDR1 is GTSNPN and CDR2 is SVGIG in the germline V gene (reference sequence). The CDR3 is 15 residues long. After removal of 3 bases from V and 5 bases from J, the junction contained 8 bases not matched to a gene. CDR3 loop: CAWSGLAGGVDTQYF. The CDR3 DNA follows: TGTGCCTGGAGCGGATTAGCGGGGGGAGTAGATACGCAGTATTTT.

In DNA, the CDR3 is TGTGCCATCAGTGAGCTCGGGAAGAGCACAGATACGCAGTATTTT. This sequence encodes CAISELGKSTDTQYF. The chain employs TRBV10-3 and TRBJ2-3; TRBD2 might be the D (5 bases). Trimming removed 2 bases at V and 0 bases at J, with 9 bases between. This CDR3 is 15 amino acids long. Per the germline V gene, CDR1 is ENHRY and CDR2 is SYGVKD.

This clonotype turned up a few times. This sequence joins TRBV6-1 and TRBJ2-7; 12 bases align to TRBD1. CDR3 length: 14 amino acids. Per germline, CDR1 MNHNS and CDR2 SASEGT. V was clipped by 5 bases and J by 6 bases; unmatched bases: 5. CDR3 bases: TGTGCCAGCAGTCCCCCGGGACAGGGGGCCGAGCAGTACTTC. Its translation is CASSPPGQGAEQYF.

This clonotype has ten or more counts. The J gene is TRBJ1-1, the V gene TRBV5-1; D may be TRBD1 (5 bases). V was trimmed by 0 bases and J by 1 base, leaving 10 bases between them. CDR1 SGHRS and CDR2 YFSETQ come from the germline V gene. The CDR3 has 15 amino acids. CDR3 region: CASSLGQDRNTEAFF. In DNA, the CDR3 is TGCGCCAGCAGCTTGGGACAAGACAGGAACACTGAAGCTTTCTTT.

This clonotype has a count of ten or more. This sequence joins TRBV12-3 or TRBV12-4 and TRBJ1-3; D uncertain. The V end lost 8 bases, the J end lost 5 bases, and 16 bases lay between the germline ends. The CDR3 sequence is 14 residues long. The CDR3 region has the DNA TGTGCCAGCGGCCGCTCTGGCAGTAGAAACACCATATATTTT. It yields the protein CASGRSGSRNTIYF.

This clonotype turned up a few times. The chain combines TRBV12-3 or TRBV12-4 with TRBJ2-3; 8 nucleotides align to TRBD1. The J segment lost 2 bases and the V segment lost 5 bases, leaving 6 bases of the junction unmatched. The length of the CDR3 is 15 residues. The DNA for the CDR3 is TGTGCCAGCAGTCGACAGGGGTCCCTCACAGATACGCAGTATTTT. Its translation: CASSRQGSLTDTQYF.

V is TRBV10-3 and J is TRBJ1-5, with a possible D match to TRBD1 (5 bases). The CDR3 spans 13 residues. Per germline, CDR1 ENHRY and CDR2 SYGVKD. Deletions cut 5 bases from V and 5 bases from J, with 10 bases between. The CDR3 DNA reads TGTGCCATCAGTAAGGACATTTATCAGCCCCAGCATTTT. Protein sequence: CAISKDIYQPQHF.

The CDR3 DNA reads TGTGCCAGCAGTGTAGCGGGGGGAGGGGGAGAGACCCAGTACTTC. It specifies CASSVAGGGGETQYF. The rearrangement uses TRBV6-1 and TRBJ2-5; 10 bases are a match to TRBD2. The CDR3 totals 15 residues. With V trimmed by 4 bases and J by 4 bases, 6 bases remained unmatched. Germline values: CDR1 MNHNS, CDR2 SASEGT.

This clonotype has a handful of counts. CDR3 nucleotides: TGCGCCAGCAGCCATACTAGCGGGGGAAAAAACATTCAGTACTTC. It encodes CASSHTSGGKNIQYF. This chain connects TRBV4-1 to TRBJ2-4; 11 bases are shared with TRBD2. This CDR3 is built from 15 residues. V shed 3 bases, J shed 4 bases, and the junction held 2 bases outside the gene matches. CDR1 is MGHRA, CDR2 YSYEKL, per germline.

This clonotype has only a few counts. The rearrangement joins TRBV7-2 to TRBJ2-1; TRBD1 matches 11 bases. CDR3 length equals 15 residues. CDR1 and CDR2 from the germline V gene are SGHTA and FQGNSA. After removal of 5 bases from V and 10 bases from J, the junction contained 10 bases not matched to a gene. The CDR3 coding sequence is TGTGCCAGCAGCCCCACCGGGACAGGGGGACTAGAGCAGTTCTTC. Translating it yields CASSPTGTGGLEQFF.